This T cell receptor (beta chain) was sequenced in a study of sequential checkpoint blockade in melanoma. Study at large: After both sequences, patients received maintenance nivolumab. The study, taken as a whole, reports: For nivolumab-first patients, baseline tumor clonality was associated with response.

Using immunoSEQ multiplex PCR, the repertoire was profiled, and TCRdb retains in-frame clones only, with some absent. Of 2,000 or so clones in the sample, approximately 20% were seen once. In this sample, this clone turned up a few times. The antigen is undetermined. CDR3 length: 13 residues. Between the trimmed V and J ends, which lost 7 bases and 4 bases, there was a span of 8 bases. Per germline, CDR1 MNHGY and CDR2 SAAAGT. Regarding treatment: randomized to nivolumab then ipilimumab (arm A) or the reverse (arm B). The sequencing used tumor tissue (inferred from file names), collected from a patient given nivolumab and ipilimumab in sequence. The rearrangement joins TRBV6-8 to TRBJ2-6; D gene ambiguous. The receptor comes from a human donor with melanoma. In DNA form, the CDR3 reads TGTGCCAGCAAATCTTACGGGGCCAACGTCCTGACTTTC. Protein: CASKSYGANVLTF.